These 5 T cell receptor beta chains originate from one sample sequenced in a study of blood T cell repertoires in COVID-19. The repertoire was sequenced with immunoSEQ multiplex PCR; TCRdb's copy has only in-frame clones and lacks some. The sample holds around 200,000 clones, roughly four fifths seen once. The sequenced sample consisted of peripheral blood. The receptors shown here come from a man aged 50 or older with active or convalescent COVID-19.

The chain couples TRBV4-3 to TRBJ2-2, with 10 positions matching TRBD2. Germline V CDR1 and CDR2: LGHNA, YSLEER. This CDR3 spans 17 amino acids. The V and J ends lost 3 bases and 7 bases, in that order; junction bases with no gene match: 11. The CDR3 DNA follows: TGCGCCAGCAGCCATGTGAAGAGCGGGGGGGCGATCGGGGAGCTGTTTTTT. This codes for CASSHVKSGGAIGELFF.

The chain has TRBV7-8 and TRBJ2-1; D is ambiguous. From germline, CDR1 is SGHVS and CDR2 FQNEAQ. The CDR3 runs to 12 residues. The V and J ends lost 5 bases and 7 bases respectively, with 9 bases between them. The CDR3 region is CASSLGSNEQFF. CDR3 coding DNA: TGTGCCAGCAGCCTCGGGTCTAATGAGCAGTTCTTC.

This sequence joins TRBV27 and TRBJ1-4; TRBD1 agrees at 10 bases. CDR3 length: 18 amino acids. In germline, CDR1 is MNHEY, CDR2 SMNVEV (reference sequence). With 5 bases clipped from V and 0 bases from J, the junction kept 9 bases outside the gene matches. The CDR3 DNA sequence: TGTGCCAGCAGTAAGGGGACAGGGGACCCCGCAACTAATGAAAAACTGTTTTTT. Protein product: CASSKGTGDPATNEKLFF.

The gene calls are TRBV7-8 and TRBJ2-1, with a tentative D call TRBD2 (5 bases). The germline V gene has CDR1 SGHVS and CDR2 FQNEAQ. There are 17 residues in the CDR3. V shed 5 bases and J shed 4 bases, with 21 bases lying between them. CDR3 DNA sequence: TGTGCCAGCAGCCCCCGAAGATCGAGCGGCCCTTACAATGAGCAGTTCTTC. Its protein is CASSPRRSSGPYNEQFF.

In this sample, this clone turned up once. This chain uses TRBV7-2 with TRBJ2-7; a possible D gene is TRBD1 (5 bases). Germline V gene lookup returns CDR1 SGHTA and CDR2 FQGNSA. The germline V and J ends were trimmed by 1 base and 0 bases, with 10 bases remaining between them. The CDR3 is 15 amino acids. The CDR3 region is CASSLGPGRSYEQYF. Here the CDR3 DNA reads TGTGCCAGCAGCTTAGGGCCAGGGCGCTCCTACGAGCAGTACTTC.